These T cell receptor beta chains were read from a single sample in a study of cytomegalovirus exposure and HLA in healthy donors. Sequenced by immunoSEQ multiplex PCR; TCRdb stores in-frame clones only, minus some. Its table records 200,000 to 250,000 clones. The sequencing sample was made of PBMCs. The receptors come from a woman aged 25 to 39 in good health and CMV-seropositive. Each CDR3 is given with its conserved first and last residue. D genes are given only for firm matches.

j_gene: TRBJ1-1; v_gene: TRBV4-1; d_gene: NA; CDR3aa: CASSHAVVVVRAFF; CDR3nt: TGCGCCAGCAGCCATGCCGTGGTCGTTGTTCGGGCTTTCTTT
j_gene: TRBJ2-5; v_gene: TRBV5-6; d_gene: TRBD1; CDR3aa: CASSQSGTGQETQYF; CDR3nt: TGTGCCAGCAGTCAATCCGGGACAGGCCAAGAGACCCAGTACTTC
j_gene: TRBJ2-7; v_gene: TRBV5-5; d_gene: NA; CDR3aa: CASSLDRTEYEQYF; CDR3nt: TGTGCCAGCAGCTTGGATCGGACAGAGTACGAGCAGTACTTC
j_gene: TRBJ2-7; v_gene: TRBV27; d_gene: TRBD1; CDR3aa: CASSVDRGLSYEQYF; CDR3nt: TGTGCCAGCAGTGTTGACAGGGGGCTATCCTACGAGCAGTACTTC
j_gene: TRBJ2-3; v_gene: TRBV27; d_gene: NA; CDR3aa: CASRVSTSTDTQYF; CDR3nt: TGTGCCAGCCGCGTGAGCACCAGCACAGATACGCAGTATTTT
j_gene: TRBJ2-3; v_gene: TRBV9; d_gene: TRBD1; CDR3aa: CASSPTRQGGDTQYF; CDR3nt: TGTGCCAGCAGCCCAACACGACAGGGGGGAGATACGCAGTATTTT
j_gene: TRBJ1-1; v_gene: TRBV28; d_gene: NA; CDR3aa: CASSSMGRGGGTEAFF; CDR3nt: TGTGCCAGCAGTTCGATGGGGAGGGGTGGGGGCACTGAAGCTTTCTTT
j_gene: TRBJ1-3; v_gene: TRBV7-2; d_gene: NA; CDR3aa: CASSQDSSGNTIYF; CDR3nt: TGTGCCAGCAGCCAGGACAGTTCTGGAAACACCATATATTTT
j_gene: TRBJ2-7; v_gene: TRBV10-1; d_gene: TRBD2; CDR3aa: CASSEWTSASYEQYF; CDR3nt: TGCGCCAGCAGTGAGTGGACTAGCGCTTCCTACGAGCAGTACTTC
j_gene: TRBJ2-4; v_gene: TRBV21-1; d_gene: NA; CDR3aa: CASRPGLAGEPSLAKNIQYF; CDR3nt: TGTGCCAGCAGGCCGGGACTAGCGGGAGAACCCTCGCTAGCCAAAAACATTCAGTACTTC
j_gene: TRBJ2-2; v_gene: TRBV7-9; d_gene: TRBD2; CDR3aa: CASSRIFSGPNTGELFF; CDR3nt: TGTGCCAGCAGCCGTATCTTTAGCGGGCCGAACACCGGGGAGCTGTTTTTT
j_gene: TRBJ1-1; v_gene: TRBV13; d_gene: NA; CDR3aa: CASSLAGPGTEAFF; CDR3nt: TGTGCCAGCAGCTTAGCAGGGCCCGGGACTGAAGCTTTCTTT
j_gene: TRBJ2-2; v_gene: TRBV5-1; d_gene: NA; CDR3aa: CASSLMGDNTGELFF; CDR3nt: TGCGCCAGCAGCTTGATGGGAGACAACACCGGGGAGCTGTTTTTT
j_gene: TRBJ1-5; v_gene: TRBV7-2; d_gene: TRBD1; CDR3aa: CASSLRQGSQPQHF; CDR3nt: TGTGCCAGCAGCTTAAGACAGGGGAGTCAGCCCCAGCATTTT
j_gene: TRBJ1-1; v_gene: TRBV19; d_gene: NA; CDR3aa: CASGTTGEAFF; CDR3nt: TGTGCCAGTGGCACAACCGGGGAAGCTTTCTTT
j_gene: TRBJ2-7; v_gene: TRBV7-2; d_gene: NA; CDR3aa: CASSLAEGGHEQYF; CDR3nt: TGTGCCAGCAGCTTAGCGGAAGGCGGCCACGAGCAGTACTTC
j_gene: TRBJ2-7; v_gene: TRBV4-3; d_gene: NA; CDR3aa: CASSQEIQIEQYF; CDR3nt: TGCGCCAGCAGCCAAGAGATCCAAATCGAGCAGTACTTC
j_gene: TRBJ1-2; v_gene: TRBV7-6; d_gene: TRBD1; CDR3aa: CASSPGQGPSYGYTF; CDR3nt: TGTGCCAGCAGCCCCGGACAGGGACCTTCCTATGGCTACACCTTC
j_gene: TRBJ1-2; v_gene: TRBV5-5; d_gene: NA; CDR3aa: CASSADYGYTF; CDR3nt: TGTGCCAGCTCGGCGGACTATGGCTACACCTTC
j_gene: TRBJ1-5; v_gene: TRBV5-1; d_gene: NA; CDR3aa: CASSLAALGGNQPQHF; CDR3nt: TGCGCCAGCAGCTTGGCCGCCCTCGGGGGCAATCAGCCCCAGCATTTT
j_gene: TRBJ1-5; v_gene: TRBV4-1; d_gene: NA; CDR3aa: CASSQGHTANQPQHF; CDR3nt: TGCGCCAGCAGCCAAGGGCACACAGCCAATCAGCCCCAGCATTTT
j_gene: TRBJ2-7; v_gene: TRBV30; d_gene: TRBD2; CDR3aa: CAWSALGTTGREQYF; CDR3nt: TGTGCCTGGAGCGCCCTAGGGACTACCGGACGGGAGCAGTACTTC
j_gene: TRBJ1-1; v_gene: TRBV6-5; d_gene: TRBD1; CDR3aa: CASRNRGHRNTEAFF; CDR3nt: TGTGCCAGCAGAAACAGGGGACACCGGAACACTGAAGCTTTCTTT
j_gene: TRBJ1-1; v_gene: TRBV29-1; d_gene: TRBD1; CDR3aa: CSVSEGANTEAFF; CDR3nt: TGCAGCGTTTCGGAGGGGGCTAACACTGAAGCTTTCTTT
j_gene: TRBJ1-4; v_gene: TRBV10-3; d_gene: NA; CDR3aa: CAIRPATNEKLFF; CDR3nt: TGTGCCATCAGGCCAGCAACTAATGAAAAACTGTTTTTT
j_gene: TRBJ1-4; v_gene: TRBV2; d_gene: NA; CDR3aa: CASSEGGGLEKLFF; CDR3nt: TGTGCCAGCAGTGAAGGGGGAGGCCTTGAAAAACTGTTTTTT
j_gene: TRBJ2-7; v_gene: TRBV25-1; d_gene: TRBD1; CDR3aa: CASSGPGQGISYEQYF; CDR3nt: TGTGCCAGCAGCGGTCCGGGACAGGGGATCTCCTACGAGCAGTACTTC
j_gene: TRBJ1-2; v_gene: TRBV27; d_gene: TRBD1; CDR3aa: CASSLSGTGAGYGYTF; CDR3nt: TGTGCCAGCAGTTTATCCGGGACAGGGGCAGGGTATGGCTACACCTTC
j_gene: TRBJ1-1; v_gene: TRBV7-2; d_gene: NA; CDR3aa: CASSSGDITEAFF; CDR3nt: TGTGCCAGCAGCTCCGGGGACATTACTGAAGCTTTCTTT
j_gene: TRBJ2-2; v_gene: TRBV11-2; d_gene: NA; CDR3aa: CASSLVRGVGPTGELFF; CDR3nt: TGTGCCAGCAGCTTAGTCAGGGGGGTGGGACCCACAGGGGAGCTGTTTTTT
j_gene: TRBJ1-5; v_gene: TRBV6-5; d_gene: NA; CDR3aa: CASSSWEGLAQHF; CDR3nt: TGTGCCAGCAGTTCTTGGGAGGGGCTTGCCCAGCATTTT
j_gene: TRBJ2-7; v_gene: TRBV5-1; d_gene: NA; CDR3aa: CASSLGPKGLEPYEQYF; CDR3nt: TGCGCCAGCAGCTTGGGACCCAAGGGACTGGAACCCTACGAGCAGTACTTC
j_gene: TRBJ2-7; v_gene: TRBV7-2; d_gene: TRBD1; CDR3aa: CASSLGQGWYEQYF; CDR3nt: TGTGCCAGCAGCCTTGGACAGGGGTGGTACGAGCAGTACTTC
j_gene: TRBJ2-1; v_gene: TRBV29-1; d_gene: TRBD2; CDR3aa: CSVGGTSGNNEQFF; CDR3nt: TGCAGCGTAGGCGGGACTAGCGGAAACAATGAGCAGTTCTTC
j_gene: TRBJ1-1; v_gene: TRBV27; d_gene: TRBD1; CDR3aa: CASSNRGTEAFF; CDR3nt: TGTGCCAGCAGTAACAGGGGTACTGAAGCTTTCTTT
j_gene: TRBJ2-3; v_gene: TRBV29-1; d_gene: TRBD2; CDR3aa: CSVDKRGGRSPPDTQYF; CDR3nt: TGCAGCGTTGACAAGCGGGGGGGCCGAAGTCCCCCAGATACGCAGTATTTT
j_gene: TRBJ2-1; v_gene: TRBV27; d_gene: TRBD1; CDR3aa: CASSLVAGGGWEFF; CDR3nt: TGTGCCAGCAGTTTAGTCGCAGGGGGCGGCTGGGAGTTCTTC
j_gene: TRBJ2-5; v_gene: TRBV9; d_gene: TRBD1; CDR3aa: CASSVALDRLETQYF; CDR3nt: TGTGCCAGCAGCGTAGCTTTGGACAGGTTAGAGACCCAGTACTTC
j_gene: TRBJ1-6; v_gene: TRBV27; d_gene: TRBD1; CDR3aa: CASSFTGGRSPLHF; CDR3nt: TGTGCCAGCAGTTTTACAGGGGGTAGGTCACCCCTCCACTTT
j_gene: TRBJ1-1; v_gene: TRBV4-2; d_gene: TRBD1; CDR3aa: CASSQGPGQGRAEAFF; CDR3nt: TGTGCCAGCAGCCAGGGTCCGGGACAGGGTAGGGCTGAAGCTTTCTTT
j_gene: TRBJ2-5; v_gene: TRBV19; d_gene: TRBD2; CDR3aa: CASSILAGDSQETQYF; CDR3nt: TGTGCCAGTAGTATTTTAGCGGGGGACTCCCAAGAGACCCAGTACTTC
j_gene: TRBJ1-1; v_gene: TRBV19; d_gene: TRBD1; CDR3aa: CASSSSRDRISNTEAFF; CDR3nt: TGTGCCAGTAGTAGTTCCCGGGACAGAATTTCGAACACTGAAGCTTTCTTT
j_gene: TRBJ1-3; v_gene: TRBV28; d_gene: NA; CDR3aa: CAARATNTIYF; CDR3nt: TGTGCCGCAAGAGCGACGAACACCATATATTTT
j_gene: TRBJ2-7; v_gene: TRBV27; d_gene: TRBD2; CDR3aa: CASRPLAGGTYEQYF; CDR3nt: TGTGCCAGCAGACCCCTAGCGGGAGGAACCTACGAGCAGTACTTC